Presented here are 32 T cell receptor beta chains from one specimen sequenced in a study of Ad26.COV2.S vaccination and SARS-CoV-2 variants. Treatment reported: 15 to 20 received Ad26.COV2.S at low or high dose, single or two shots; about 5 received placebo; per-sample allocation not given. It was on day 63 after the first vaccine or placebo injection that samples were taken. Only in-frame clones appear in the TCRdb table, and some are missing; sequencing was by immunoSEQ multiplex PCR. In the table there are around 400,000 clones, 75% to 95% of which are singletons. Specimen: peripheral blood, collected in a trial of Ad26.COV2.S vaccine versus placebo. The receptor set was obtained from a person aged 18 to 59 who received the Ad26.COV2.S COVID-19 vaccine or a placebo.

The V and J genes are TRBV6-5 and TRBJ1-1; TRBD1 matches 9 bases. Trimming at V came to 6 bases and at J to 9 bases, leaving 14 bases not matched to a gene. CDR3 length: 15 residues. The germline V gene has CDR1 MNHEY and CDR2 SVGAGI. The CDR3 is CASRPTGTGYFKAFF. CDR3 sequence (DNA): TGTGCCAGCAGACCAACCGGGACAGGGTATTTTAAAGCTTTCTTT.

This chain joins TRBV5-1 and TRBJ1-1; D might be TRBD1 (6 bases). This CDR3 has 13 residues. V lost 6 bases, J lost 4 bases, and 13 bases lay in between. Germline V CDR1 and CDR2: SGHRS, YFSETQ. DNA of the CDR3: TGCGCCAGCACCACAGGGAGTGGCACTGAAGCTTTCTTT. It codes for CASTTGSGTEAFF.

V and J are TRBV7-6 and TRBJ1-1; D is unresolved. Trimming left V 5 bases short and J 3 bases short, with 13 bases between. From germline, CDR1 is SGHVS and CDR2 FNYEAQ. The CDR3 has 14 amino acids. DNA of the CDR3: TGTGCCAGCAGCCCGCGGAAGGGATACACTGAAGCTTTCTTT. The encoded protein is CASSPRKGYTEAFF.

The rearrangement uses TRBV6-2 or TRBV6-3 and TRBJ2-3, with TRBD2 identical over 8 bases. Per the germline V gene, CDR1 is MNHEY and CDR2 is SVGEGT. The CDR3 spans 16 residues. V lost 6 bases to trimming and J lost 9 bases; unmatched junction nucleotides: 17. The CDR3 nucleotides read TGTGCCAGCAGCCCCTCCCTTAGCGGGAACATTGGCACGCAGTATTTT. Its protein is CASSPSLSGNIGTQYF.

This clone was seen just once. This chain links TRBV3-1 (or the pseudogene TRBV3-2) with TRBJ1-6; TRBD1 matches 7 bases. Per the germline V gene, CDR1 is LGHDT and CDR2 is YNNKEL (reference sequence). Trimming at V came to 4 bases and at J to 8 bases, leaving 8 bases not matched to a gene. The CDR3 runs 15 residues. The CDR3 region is CASSLRQGSHSPLHF. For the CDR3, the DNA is TGTGCCAGCAGCCTAAGACAGGGTTCGCATTCACCCCTCCACTTT.

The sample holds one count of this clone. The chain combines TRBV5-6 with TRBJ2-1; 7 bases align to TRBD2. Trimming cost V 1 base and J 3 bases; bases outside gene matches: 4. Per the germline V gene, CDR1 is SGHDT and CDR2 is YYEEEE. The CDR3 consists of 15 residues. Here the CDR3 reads CASSLRGDYYNEQFF. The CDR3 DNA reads TGTGCCAGCAGCTTGCGGGGGGACTACTACAATGAGCAGTTCTTC.

In DNA form, the CDR3 reads TGTGCCAGCAGCTTAAATCTGCGGGGGCCAGAGACCCAGTACTTC. This codes for CASSLNLRGPETQYF. The chain joins TRBV7-9 to TRBJ2-5; D possibly corresponds to TRBD2 (7 bases). Between the trimmed V and J ends, which lost 2 bases and 4 bases, there was a span of 14 bases. Germline V gene sequence: CDR1 SEHNR, CDR2 FQNEAQ (reference sequence). This CDR3 has 15 residues.

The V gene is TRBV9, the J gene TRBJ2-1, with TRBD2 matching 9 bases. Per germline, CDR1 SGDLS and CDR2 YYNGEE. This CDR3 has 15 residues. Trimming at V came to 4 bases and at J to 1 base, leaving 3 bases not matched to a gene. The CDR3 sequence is CASSTLAGSYNEQFF. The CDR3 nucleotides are TGTGCCAGCAGCACACTAGCGGGTTCCTACAATGAGCAGTTCTTC.

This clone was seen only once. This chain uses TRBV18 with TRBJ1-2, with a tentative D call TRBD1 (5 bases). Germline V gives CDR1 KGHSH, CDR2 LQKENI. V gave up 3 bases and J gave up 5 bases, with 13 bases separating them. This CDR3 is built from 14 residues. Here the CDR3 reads CASSPGQATYGYTF. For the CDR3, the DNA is TGTGCCAGCTCACCGGGGCAGGCGACTTATGGCTACACCTTC.

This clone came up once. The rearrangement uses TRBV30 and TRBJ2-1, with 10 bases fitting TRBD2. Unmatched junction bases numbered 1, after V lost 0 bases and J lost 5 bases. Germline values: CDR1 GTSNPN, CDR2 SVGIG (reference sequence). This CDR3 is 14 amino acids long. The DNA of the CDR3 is TGTGCCTGGAGTGTAGCGGGAGGGGACAATGAGCAGTTCTTC. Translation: CAWSVAGGDNEQFF.

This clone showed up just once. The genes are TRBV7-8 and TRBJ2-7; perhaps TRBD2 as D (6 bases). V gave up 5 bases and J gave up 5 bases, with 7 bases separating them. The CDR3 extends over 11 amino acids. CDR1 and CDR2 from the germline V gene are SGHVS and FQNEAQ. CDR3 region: CASSQRDEQYF. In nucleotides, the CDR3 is TGTGCCAGCAGCCAGCGGGACGAGCAGTACTTC.

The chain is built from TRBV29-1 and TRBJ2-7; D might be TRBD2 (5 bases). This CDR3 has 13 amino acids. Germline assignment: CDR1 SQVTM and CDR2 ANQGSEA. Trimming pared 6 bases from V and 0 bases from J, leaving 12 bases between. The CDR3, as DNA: TGCAGCGTGGGCGGGCCGAGCTCCTACGAGCAGTACTTC. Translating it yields CSVGGPSSYEQYF.

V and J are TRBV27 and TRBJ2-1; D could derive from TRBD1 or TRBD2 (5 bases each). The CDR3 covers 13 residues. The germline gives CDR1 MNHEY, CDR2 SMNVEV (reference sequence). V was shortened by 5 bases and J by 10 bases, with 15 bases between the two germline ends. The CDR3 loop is CASSKHRDDEQFF. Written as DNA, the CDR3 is TGTGCCAGCAGTAAACACCGGGACGACGAGCAGTTCTTC.

CDR3 sequence reads: CASSQDNRGQETQYF. The DNA for the CDR3 is TGCGCCAGCAGCCAAGATAACAGGGGCCAAGAGACCCAGTACTTC. The genes are TRBV4-3 and TRBJ2-5; TRBD1 agrees at 7 bases. Losses at the gene ends were 0 bases for V and 1 base for J; bases not matched to a gene: 2. Germline values: CDR1 LGHNA, CDR2 YSLEER. The CDR3 runs 15 residues.

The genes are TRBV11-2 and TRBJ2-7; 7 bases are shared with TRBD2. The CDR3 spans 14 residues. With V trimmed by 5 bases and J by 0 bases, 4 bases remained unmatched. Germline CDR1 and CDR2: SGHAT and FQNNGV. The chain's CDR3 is CASSAQRDSYEQYF. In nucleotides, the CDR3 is TGTGCCAGCAGCGCTCAGCGGGACTCCTACGAGCAGTACTTC.

As DNA, the CDR3 is TGTGCCAGCAGTTGGGGCCTAGCTACAGATACGCAGTATTTT. It translates to CASSWGLATDTQYF. The gene calls are TRBV27 and TRBJ2-3; D tentatively reads TRBD1 or TRBD2 (5 bases each). CDR1 and CDR2 (germline): MNHEY, SMNVEV (reference sequence). The CDR3 contains 14 residues. V shed 4 bases and J shed 3 bases, with 11 bases lying between them.

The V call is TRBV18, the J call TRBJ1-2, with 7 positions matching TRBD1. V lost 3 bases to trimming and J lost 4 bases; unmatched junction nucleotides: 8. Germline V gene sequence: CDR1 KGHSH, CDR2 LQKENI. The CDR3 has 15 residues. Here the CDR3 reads CASSPRQGDGYGYTF. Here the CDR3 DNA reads TGTGCCAGCTCACCTCGGCAGGGGGACGGCTATGGCTACACCTTC.

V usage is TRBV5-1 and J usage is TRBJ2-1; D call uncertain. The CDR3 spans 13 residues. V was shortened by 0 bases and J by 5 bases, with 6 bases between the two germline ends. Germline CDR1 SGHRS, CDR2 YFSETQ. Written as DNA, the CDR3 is TGCGCCAGCAGCTTGGCCTGGAACAATGAGCAGTTCTTC. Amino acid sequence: CASSLAWNNEQFF.

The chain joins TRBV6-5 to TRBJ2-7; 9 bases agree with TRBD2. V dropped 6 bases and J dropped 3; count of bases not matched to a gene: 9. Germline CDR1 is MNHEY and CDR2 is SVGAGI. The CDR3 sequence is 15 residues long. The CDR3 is CASRAGLASNYEQYF. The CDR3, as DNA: TGTGCCAGCAGAGCGGGACTAGCTTCAAACTACGAGCAGTACTTC.

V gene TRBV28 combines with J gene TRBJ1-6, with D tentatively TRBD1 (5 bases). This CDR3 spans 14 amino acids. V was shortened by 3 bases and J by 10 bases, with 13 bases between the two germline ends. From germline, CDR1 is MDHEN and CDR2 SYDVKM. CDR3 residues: CASSFRGRGSPLHF. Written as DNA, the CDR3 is TGTGCCAGCAGTTTTCGGGGTAGGGGATCACCCCTCCACTTT.

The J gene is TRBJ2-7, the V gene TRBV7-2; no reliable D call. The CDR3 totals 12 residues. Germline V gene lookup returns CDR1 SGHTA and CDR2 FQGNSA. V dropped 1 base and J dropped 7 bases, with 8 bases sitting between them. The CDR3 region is CASSLVGWEQYF. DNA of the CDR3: TGTGCCAGCAGCTTAGTGGGCTGGGAGCAGTACTTC.

The CDR3 reads CASRQHGLPDEQYF. The DNA for the CDR3 is TGTGCCAGCAGGCAACACGGGCTTCCGGACGAGCAGTACTTC. V usage is TRBV28 and J usage is TRBJ2-7; D remains unclear. Trimming cost V 6 bases and J 5 bases, with 17 bases left between them. The germline V gene has CDR1 MDHEN and CDR2 SYDVKM. The CDR3 extends over 14 amino acids.

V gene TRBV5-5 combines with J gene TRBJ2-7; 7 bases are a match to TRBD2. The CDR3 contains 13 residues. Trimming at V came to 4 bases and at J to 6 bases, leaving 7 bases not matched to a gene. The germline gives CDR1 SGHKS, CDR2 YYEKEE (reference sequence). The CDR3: CASSRTRASEQYF. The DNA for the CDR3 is TGTGCCAGCAGCCGGACTAGGGCCTCCGAGCAGTACTTC. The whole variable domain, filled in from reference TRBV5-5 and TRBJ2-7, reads DAGVTQSPTHLIKTRGQQVTLRCSPISGHKSVSWYQQVLGQGPQFIFQYYEKEERGRGNFPDRFSARQFPNYSSELNVNALLLGDSALYLCASSRTRASEQYFGPGTRLTVT.

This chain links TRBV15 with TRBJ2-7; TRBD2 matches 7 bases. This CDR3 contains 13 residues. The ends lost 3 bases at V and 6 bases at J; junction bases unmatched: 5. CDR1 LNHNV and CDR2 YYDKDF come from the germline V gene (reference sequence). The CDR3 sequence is CATSRSGKGEQYF. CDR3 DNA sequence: TGTGCCACCAGCAGGAGCGGGAAGGGCGAGCAGTACTTC.

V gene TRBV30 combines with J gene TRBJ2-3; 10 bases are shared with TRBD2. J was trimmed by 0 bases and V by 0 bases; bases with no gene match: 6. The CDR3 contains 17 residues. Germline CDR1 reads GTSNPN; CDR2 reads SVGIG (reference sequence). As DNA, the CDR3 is TGTGCCTGGAGTGTAAGCCGGACTAGCGGAAGCACAGATACGCAGTATTTT. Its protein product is CAWSVSRTSGSTDTQYF.

The CDR3: CASRRLAGGSTDTQYF. CDR3 DNA: TGTGCCAGCAGACGACTAGCGGGAGGAAGCACAGATACGCAGTATTTT. The gene calls are TRBV2 and TRBJ2-3, with 13 nucleotides matching TRBD2. Losses at the gene ends were 6 bases for V and 0 bases for J; bases not matched to a gene: 3. Per the germline V gene, CDR1 is SNHLY and CDR2 is FYNNEI. The CDR3 runs to 16 residues.

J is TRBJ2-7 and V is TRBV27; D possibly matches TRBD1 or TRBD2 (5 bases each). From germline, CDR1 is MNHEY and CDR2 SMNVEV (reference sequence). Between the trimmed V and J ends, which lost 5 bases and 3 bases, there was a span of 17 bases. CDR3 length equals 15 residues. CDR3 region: CASSRPGAGRYEQYF. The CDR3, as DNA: TGTGCCAGCAGTCGCCCCGGGGCCGGCCGCTACGAGCAGTACTTC.

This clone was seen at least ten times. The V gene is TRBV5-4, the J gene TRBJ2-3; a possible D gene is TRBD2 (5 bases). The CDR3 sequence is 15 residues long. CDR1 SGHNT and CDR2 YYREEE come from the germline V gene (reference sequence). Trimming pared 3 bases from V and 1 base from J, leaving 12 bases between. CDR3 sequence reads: CASSSSGSGTDTQYF. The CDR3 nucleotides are TGTGCCAGCAGCTCCTCGGGGTCTGGCACAGATACGCAGTATTTT. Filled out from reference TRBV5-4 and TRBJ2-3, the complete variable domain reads ETGVTQSPTHLIKTRGQQVTLRCSSQSGHNTVSWYQQALGQGPQFIFQYYREEENGRGNFPPRFSGLQFPNYSSELNVNALELDDSALYLCASSSSGSGTDTQYFGPGTRLTVL.

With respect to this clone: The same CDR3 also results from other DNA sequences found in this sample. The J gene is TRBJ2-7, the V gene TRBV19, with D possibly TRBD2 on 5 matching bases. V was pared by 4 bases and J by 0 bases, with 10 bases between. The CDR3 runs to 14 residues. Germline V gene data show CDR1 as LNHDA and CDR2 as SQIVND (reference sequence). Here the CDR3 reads CASSTGLSSYEQYF. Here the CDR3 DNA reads TGTGCCAGTAGTACCGGACTGAGCTCCTACGAGCAGTACTTC.

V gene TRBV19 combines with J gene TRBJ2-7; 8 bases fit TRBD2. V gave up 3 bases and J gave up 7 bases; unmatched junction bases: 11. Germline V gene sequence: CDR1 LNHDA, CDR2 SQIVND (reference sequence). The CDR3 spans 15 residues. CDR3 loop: CASSIPREGRFEQYF. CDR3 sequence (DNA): TGTGCCAGTAGTATCCCTCGGGAGGGTCGGTTTGAGCAGTACTTC.

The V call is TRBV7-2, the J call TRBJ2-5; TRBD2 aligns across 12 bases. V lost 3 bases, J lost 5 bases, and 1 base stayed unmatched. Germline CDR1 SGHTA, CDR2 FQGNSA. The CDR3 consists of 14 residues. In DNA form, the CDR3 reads TGTGCCAGCAGCTTTACTAGCGGGGGGGAGACCCAGTACTTC. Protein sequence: CASSFTSGGETQYF. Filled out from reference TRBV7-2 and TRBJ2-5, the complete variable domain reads GAGVSQSPSNKVTEKGKDVELRCDPISGHTALYWYRQSLGQGLEFLIYFQGNSAPDKSGLPSDRFSAERTGGSVSTLTIQRTQQEDSAVYLCASSFTSGGETQYFGPGTRLLVL.

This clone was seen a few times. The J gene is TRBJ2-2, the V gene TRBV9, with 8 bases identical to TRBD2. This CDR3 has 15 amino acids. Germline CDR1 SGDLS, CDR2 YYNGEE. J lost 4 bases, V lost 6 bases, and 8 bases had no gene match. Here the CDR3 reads CASTKGLALTGELFF. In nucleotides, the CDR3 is TGTGCCAGCACAAAAGGACTAGCCCTCACCGGGGAGCTGTTTTTT.